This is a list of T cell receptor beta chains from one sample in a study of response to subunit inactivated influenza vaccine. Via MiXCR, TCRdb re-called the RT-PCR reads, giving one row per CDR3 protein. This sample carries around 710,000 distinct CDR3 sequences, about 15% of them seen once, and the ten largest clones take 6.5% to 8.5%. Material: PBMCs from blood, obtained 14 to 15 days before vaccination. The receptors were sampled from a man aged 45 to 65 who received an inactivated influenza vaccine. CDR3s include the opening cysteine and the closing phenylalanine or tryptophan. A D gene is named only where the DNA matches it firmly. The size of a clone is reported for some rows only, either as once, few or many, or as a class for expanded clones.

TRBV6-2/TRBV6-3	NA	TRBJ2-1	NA	CASSTSTRAPYNEQFF	TGTGCCAGCAGTACATCGACTAGAGCCCCTTACAATGAGCAGTTCTTC
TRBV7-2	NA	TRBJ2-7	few	CASSLALPRMAGYEQYF	TGTGCCAGCAGCTTAGCCCTTCCCCGGATGGCAGGTTACGAGCAGTACTTC
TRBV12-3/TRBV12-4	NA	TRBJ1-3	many	CASSQDRSGNTIYF	TGTGCCAGCAGTCAGGATCGCTCTGGAAACACCATATATTTT
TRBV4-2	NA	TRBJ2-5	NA	CASSQEGSGGETQYF	TGTGCCAGCAGCCAAGAGGGATCGGGGGGCGAGACCCAGTACTTC
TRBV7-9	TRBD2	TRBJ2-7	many	CASGVLSGRLEQYF	TGTGCCAGCGGGGTTCTTAGCGGGAGGCTCGAGCAGTACTTC
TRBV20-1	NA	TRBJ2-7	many	CSARVGSSPYEQYF	TGCAGTGCTAGGGTAGGCAGCTCTCCTTACGAGCAGTACTTC
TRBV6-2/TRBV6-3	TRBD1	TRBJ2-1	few	CASSYPGQGAHEQFF	TGTGCCAGCAGTTACCCGGGACAGGGGGCACATGAGCAGTTCTTC
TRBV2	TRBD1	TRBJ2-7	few	CASRAGQGMEQYF	TGTGCCAGCAGGGCGGGACAGGGTATGGAACAGTACTTC
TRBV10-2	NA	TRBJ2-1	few	CASKGNEQFF	TGCGCCAGCAAGGGCAATGAGCAGTTCTTC
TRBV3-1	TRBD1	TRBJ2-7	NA	CASSRGTGISYEQYF	TGTGCCAGCAGCCGAGGGACAGGAATCTCCTACGAGCAGTACTTC
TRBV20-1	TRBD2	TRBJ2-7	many	CSARDGAGNVYEQYF	TGCAGTGCTAGAGATGGAGCGGGGAACGTCTACGAGCAGTACTTC
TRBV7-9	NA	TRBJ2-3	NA	CASSLATTGTDTQYF	TGTGCCAGCAGCTTAGCGACAACAGGCACAGATACGCAGTATTTT
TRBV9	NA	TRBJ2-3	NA	CASSVGLAIRADTQYF	TGTGCCAGCAGCGTAGGTCTAGCTATACGGGCAGATACGCAGTATTTT
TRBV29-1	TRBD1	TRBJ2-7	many	CSVEGGDRDSYEQYF	TGCAGCGTTGAAGGTGGGGACAGGGACTCCTACGAGCAGTACTTC
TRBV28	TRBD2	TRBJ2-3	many	CASSWTSGNTDTQYF	TGTGCCAGCAGCTGGACTAGCGGGAACACAGATACGCAGTATTTT
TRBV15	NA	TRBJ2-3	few	CATSREKERTDTQYF	TGTGCCACCAGCAGAGAAAAGGAGCGCACAGATACGCAGTATTTT
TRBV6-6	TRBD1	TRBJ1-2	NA	CASSMDRSYGYTF	TGTGCCAGCAGTATGGACAGGAGCTATGGCTACACCTTC
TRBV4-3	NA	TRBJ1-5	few	CASSQDGTPKDQPQHF	TGCGCCAGCAGCCAAGACGGGACACCTAAAGACCAGCCCCAGCATTTT
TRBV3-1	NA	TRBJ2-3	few	CASSQLGEVDTQYF	TGTGCCAGCAGCCAACTAGGGGAGGTAGATACGCAGTATTTT
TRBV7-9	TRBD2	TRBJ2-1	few	CASRAGLGSYNEQFF	TGTGCCAGCAGAGCGGGACTGGGCTCCTACAATGAGCAGTTCTTC
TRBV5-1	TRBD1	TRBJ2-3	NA	CASSLGQGKDTQYF	TGCGCCAGCAGCTTGGGACAGGGGAAGGATACGCAGTATTTT
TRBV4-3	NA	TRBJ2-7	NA	CASSQEYSYEQYF	TGCGCCAGCAGCCAAGAATACTCCTACGAGCAGTACTTC
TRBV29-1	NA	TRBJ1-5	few	CSVAGGPANQPQHF	TGCAGCGTCGCCGGGGGACCAGCTAATCAGCCCCAGCATTTT
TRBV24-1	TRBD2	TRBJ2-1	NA	CATSDRSGSLYNEQFF	TGTGCCACCAGTGATCGTAGCGGGAGCCTATACAATGAGCAGTTCTTC
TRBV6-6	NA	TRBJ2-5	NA	CAGGMSEQETQYF	TGTGCCGGAGGGATGAGCGAGCAAGAGACCCAGTACTTC
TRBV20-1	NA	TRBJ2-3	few	CSASNRVGDTQYF	TGCAGTGCTAGCAACAGGGTGGGAGATACGCAGTATTTT
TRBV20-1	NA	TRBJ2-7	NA	CSALDPGRDYEQYF	TGCAGTGCCCTTGACCCGGGACGAGACTACGAGCAGTACTTC
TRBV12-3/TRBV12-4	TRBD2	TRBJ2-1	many	CASSPGLAGINEQFF	TGTGCCAGCAGTCCCGGACTAGCGGGAATCAATGAGCAGTTCTTC
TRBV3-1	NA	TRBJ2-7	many	CASSLQTYEQYF	TGTGCCAGCAGTTTGCAGACTTACGAGCAGTACTTC
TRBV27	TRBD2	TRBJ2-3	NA	CASSYREGSDTQYF	TGTGCCAGCAGTTACCGGGAGGGTTCAGATACGCAGTATTTT
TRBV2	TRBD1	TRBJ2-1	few	CASIPDRGDEQFF	TGTGCCAGCATTCCGGACAGGGGTGATGAGCAGTTCTTC
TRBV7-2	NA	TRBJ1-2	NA	CASSLGLVSGYGYTF	TGTGCCAGCAGCTTAGGTCTGGTATCGGGCTATGGCTACACCTTC
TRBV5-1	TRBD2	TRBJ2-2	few	CASSLVSGGPLPGELFF	TGCGCCAGCAGCTTGGTTTCGGGAGGGCCACTTCCCGGGGAGCTGTTTTTT
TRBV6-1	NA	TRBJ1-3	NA	CASREGGTGNTIYF	TGTGCCAGCAGGGAAGGGGGGACCGGAAACACCATATATTTT
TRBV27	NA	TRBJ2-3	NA	CASSLRGGAGGDTQYF	TGTGCCAGCAGTTTACGGGGCGGGGCTGGGGGAGATACGCAGTATTTT
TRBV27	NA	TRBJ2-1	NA	CASSLGAANEQFF	TGTGCCAGCAGTTTAGGAGCGGCCAATGAGCAGTTCTTC
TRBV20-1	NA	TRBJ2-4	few	CSAREGLAKNIQYF	TGCAGTGCTAGAGAGGGACTAGCCAAAAACATTCAGTACTTC
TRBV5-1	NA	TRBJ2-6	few	CASSPPSFSGANVLTF	TGCGCCAGCAGCCCCCCAAGCTTCTCTGGGGCCAACGTCCTGACTTTC
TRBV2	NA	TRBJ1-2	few	CASSETGYGYTF	TGTGCCAGCAGTGAGACGGGGTATGGCTACACCTTC
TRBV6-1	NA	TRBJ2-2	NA	CASRVRGLGELFF	TGTGCCAGCAGAGTCAGGGGCCTCGGGGAGCTGTTTTTT
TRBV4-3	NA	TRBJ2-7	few	CASSLLHQGIHYEQYF	TGCGCCAGCAGCCTTCTACACCAGGGTATTCACTACGAGCAGTACTTC
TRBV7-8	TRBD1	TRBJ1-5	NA	CASSTSDRGNQPQHF	TGTGCCAGCAGCACTTCCGACAGGGGCAATCAGCCCCAGCATTTT
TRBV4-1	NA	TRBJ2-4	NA	CASSQEVRRTKNIQYF	TGCGCCAGCAGCCAAGAAGTAAGGCGGACCAAAAACATTCAGTACTTC
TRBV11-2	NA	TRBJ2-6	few	CASSFIQSVANVLTF	TGTGCCAGCAGCTTCATCCAGTCTGTTGCCAACGTCCTGACTTTC